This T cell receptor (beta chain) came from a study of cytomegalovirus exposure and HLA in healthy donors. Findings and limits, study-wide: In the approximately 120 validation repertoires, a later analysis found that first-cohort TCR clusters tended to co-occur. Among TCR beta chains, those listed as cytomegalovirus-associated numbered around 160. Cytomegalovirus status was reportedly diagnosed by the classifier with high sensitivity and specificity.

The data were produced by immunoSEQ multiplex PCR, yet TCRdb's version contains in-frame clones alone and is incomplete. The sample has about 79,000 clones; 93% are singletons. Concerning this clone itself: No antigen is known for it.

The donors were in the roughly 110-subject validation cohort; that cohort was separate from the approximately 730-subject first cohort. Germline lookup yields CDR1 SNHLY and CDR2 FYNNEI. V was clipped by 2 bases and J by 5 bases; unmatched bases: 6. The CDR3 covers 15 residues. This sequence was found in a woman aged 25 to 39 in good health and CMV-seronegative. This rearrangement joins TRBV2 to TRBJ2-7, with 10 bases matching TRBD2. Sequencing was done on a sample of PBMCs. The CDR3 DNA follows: TGTGCCAGCAGTGAACTCGGCCTAGCGGGGGACGAGCAGTACTTC. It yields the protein CASSELGLAGDEQYF.